This T cell receptor beta chain comes out of a study of cytomegalovirus exposure and HLA in healthy donors. General study points: Later analysis revealed greater clonal expansion in HLA-associated TCR beta chains than in equally common others.

In the PCR, 60 Vbeta and 13 Jbeta primers were used. The method was immunoSEQ multiplex PCR; TCRdb's version includes in-frame clones alone and lacks a portion of them. The sample consists of 80,000 to 95,000 clones, around nine tenths of them appearing once. This clone was counted once. Antigen unknown. CDR1 is LNHNV, CDR2 YYDKDF, per germline (reference sequence). There are 20 residues in the CDR3. After removal of 0 bases from V and 4 bases from J, the junction contained 17 bases not matched to a gene. What was sequenced was PBMCs. The chain recombines TRBV15 with TRBJ1-2, with 10 bases matching TRBD1. The sequence was collected from a man between 25 and 39 years old in good health and CMV-seropositive. In DNA form, the CDR3 reads TGTGCCACCAGCAGAGATAAGAGTAGCCGGGACAGGGGTTTTGTCTATGGCTACACCTTC. Its translation is CATSRDKSSRDRGFVYGYTF.